This entry lists 3 T cell receptor beta chains sequenced from one sample in a study of response to subunit inactivated influenza vaccine. MiXCR, applied by TCRdb to the RT-PCR reads, yields one record per CDR3 protein. The table has about 620,000 distinct CDR3 sequences, roughly 12% seen once. This sample was also put to use in a study of T cells expressing NK-cell markers. From that study: Synthesis of TCR beta cDNA relied on 5'RACE template switching carrying UMIs.

The sequenced sample was PBMCs from blood, obtained on the day of vaccination. The receptors come from a man between 45 and 60 years old who received an inactivated influenza vaccine.

The V call is TRBV4-3, the J call TRBJ2-7; TRBD2 is a possible D gene (6 bases). This CDR3 comprises 15 residues. V lost 0 bases and J 0 bases, leaving 9 bases between the germline ends. Germline CDR1 is LGHNA and CDR2 is YSLEER. In DNA form, the CDR3 reads TGCGCCAGCAGCCAAGATCCCGGGAGCTCCTACGAGCAGTACTTC. Translation gives CASSQDPGSSYEQYF.

The genes are TRBV13 and TRBJ2-1; D is uncertain. Trimming shortened V by 0 bases and J by 0 bases, and 6 bases separated the two germline ends. This CDR3 region has 15 residues. Germline V lookup: CDR1 PRHDT, CDR2 FYEKMQ (reference sequence). CDR3 coding DNA: TGTGCCAGCAGCTTAGGCTATAGCTCCTACAATGAGCAGTTCTTC. This codes for CASSLGYSSYNEQFF.

This clonotype was seen only a few times. V is TRBV6-2 or TRBV6-3 and J is TRBJ2-7, with D possibly being TRBD2 (6 bases). The CDR3 is made up of 14 amino acids. The ends were cut back, 7 bases at V and 5 bases at J, with 18 bases in the middle. Germline V gene data show CDR1 as MNHEY and CDR2 as SVGEGT. The CDR3 DNA reads as TGTGCCAGCAAACCTAGCGCGGAGGTCAACGAGCAGTACTTC. Translated: CASKPSAEVNEQYF.